The sequence of this T cell receptor beta chain was determined in a study of immune evolution from preneoplasia to lung adenocarcinoma. Study as a whole: HLA loss of heterozygosity: over 5.5% AIS, 15% MIA, about 31% ADC, none AAH. Study-level results: KRAS-mutant nodules had the highest T cell clonality.

Here immunoSEQ multiplex PCR was the method, and the copy in TCRdb shows in-frame clones only, minus some. The table has thousands of clones, around 75% seen once. Trimming left V 1 base short and J 4 bases short, with 4 bases between. Germline V gives CDR1 DFQATT, CDR2 SNEGSKA (reference sequence). The CDR3 contains 11 residues. This clone has more than one count but fewer than ten. Its antigen is unknown. Premalignant or tumor cells were enriched by macro-dissection after pathologic assessment. Sequencing input: FFPE minimally invasive lung adenocarcinoma tissue. The gene calls are TRBV20-1 and TRBJ1-2, with D hard to call. This receptor was obtained from a donor aged 70 or over with lung adenocarcinoma. CDR3 nucleotides: TGCAGTGCTAGAGGCACCTATGGCTACACCTTC. Translated: CSARGTYGYTF.